Following are 6 T cell receptor beta chains from one sample sequenced in a study of T cell repertoires in cytomegalovirus infection. TCRdb reanalysed the reads using MiXCR and keeps one entry per CDR3 protein. Of over 250,000 distinct CDR3 sequences in the sample, roughly a fifth were seen once. These receptors' targets are unknown. This material consisted of cultured PBMCs, taken from culture after CMV antigen stimulation. All receptors derive from a human donor in good health (CMV status not recorded). Some clones in this sample may be carry-over from other donors' samples.

This clonotype has a count of ten or more. The chain links TRBV7-2 to TRBJ1-5, with D tentatively TRBD1 (6 bases). CDR1 is SGHTA, CDR2 FQGNSA, per germline. Between the trimmed V and J ends, which lost 5 bases and 7 bases, there was a span of 15 bases. This CDR3 region has 14 residues. The CDR3, as DNA: TGTGCCAGCAGCCTACAGGGAGGGCGGCAGCCCCAGCATTTT. As protein: CASSLQGGRQPQHF.

Ten or more counts support this clonotype. The chain couples TRBV6-1 to TRBJ2-7; 7 nucleotides agree with TRBD1. The CDR3 runs to 14 residues. With 5 bases clipped from V and 5 bases from J, the junction kept 9 bases outside the gene matches. Looked up from germline, CDR1 is MNHNS and CDR2 is SASEGT. CDR3 sequence reads: CASSTSRTGDEQYV. CDR3 bases: TGTGCCAGCAGTACCTCCCGGACAGGAGACGAGCAGTACGTC.

The chain couples TRBV4-1 to TRBJ2-5, with D possibly matching TRBD1 (6 bases). Germline lookup yields CDR1 MGHRA and CDR2 YSYEKL. Trimming cost V 5 bases and J 4 bases, with 11 bases left between them. The CDR3 is 13 residues long. The CDR3 DNA is TGCGCCAGCAGCTACAGGGAAGGAGAGACCCAGTACTTC. It specifies CASSYREGETQYF.

This clonotype appeared many times. The rearrangement uses TRBV19 and TRBJ2-1; tentative D call: TRBD1 (5 bases). In germline, CDR1 is LNHDA, CDR2 SQIVND (reference sequence). V lost 3 bases and J 7 bases, leaving 16 bases between the germline ends. There are 15 residues in the CDR3. This chain's CDR3 is CASSIRQTQINEQFF. As DNA, the CDR3 is TGTGCCAGTAGTATCCGACAGACCCAGATTAATGAGCAGTTCTTC.

This clonotype was detected a few times. The chain carries TRBV6-2 or TRBV6-3 and TRBJ1-1; D is unresolved. Trimming took off 2 bases at V and 1 base at J, with 14 bases between the two ends. The CDR3 is 16 amino acids. Germline V CDR1 and CDR2: MNHEY, SVGEGT. Here the CDR3 reads CASSYPGVGTNTEAFF. The DNA of the CDR3 is TGTGCCAGCAGTTACCCCGGGGTGGGTACGAACACTGAAGCTTTCTTT.

This clonotype was observed a few times. The chain is built from TRBV12-3 or TRBV12-4 and TRBJ2-7; TRBD1 is a possible D gene (6 bases). The CDR3 loop spans 13 amino acids. The V gene lost 6 bases and the J gene lost 2 bases, with 11 bases spanning the gap. DNA of the CDR3: TGTGCCAGCAGAAGGACAGCTACCTACGAGCAGTACTTC. Translated, it gives CASRRTATYEQYF.